One and the same sample provided the 29 T cell receptor beta chains below, sequenced in a study of spatial heterogeneity in lung cancer. The time point: sample taken at primary tumor resection. Each CDR3 protein is one row after TCRdb ran MiXCR on the 5' RACE reads. The data show under 80,000 distinct CDR3 sequences, roughly 5.9% seen once. The specimen was PBMCs, collected at surgery. Every receptor here comes from a female donor with early-stage non-small cell lung cancer.

The rearrangement joins TRBV4-1 to TRBJ1-2; 9 bases are a match to TRBD1. This CDR3 is built from 14 residues. Trimming removed 4 bases from V and 6 bases from J; junction bases left unmatched: 6. Germline assignment: CDR1 MGHRA and CDR2 YSYEKL. CDR3 coding DNA: TGCGCCAGCAGCCGGACAGGGGAAGAGGATGGCTACACCTTC. As protein: CASSRTGEEDGYTF.

This clonotype was recorded many times. The chain carries TRBV20-1 and TRBJ1-1, with no clear D. CDR3 length: 13 amino acids. Trimming pared 3 bases from V and 0 bases from J, leaving 8 bases between. Germline-derived CDR1 and CDR2 are DFQATT and SNEGSKA (reference sequence). The CDR3 DNA follows: TGCAGTGCTAGGACACAAATGAACACTGAAGCTTTCTTT. Its protein is CSARTQMNTEAFF.

This clonotype occurred many times. The CDR3 reads CASSQTGDEAFF. The CDR3 nucleotides are TGTGCCAGCAGCCAGACAGGGGATGAAGCTTTCTTT. The genes are TRBV3-1 and TRBJ1-1; 8 bases match TRBD1. Germline V lookup: CDR1 LGHDT, CDR2 YNNKEL (reference sequence). V lost 3 bases, J lost 7 bases, and 1 base stayed unmatched. CDR3 length equals 12 residues.

J is TRBJ2-5 and V is TRBV7-7, with D perhaps TRBD1 or TRBD2 (5 bases each). The germline V gene encodes CDR1 SSHAT and CDR2 FNYEAQ (reference sequence). Trimming removed 5 bases at V and 6 bases at J, with 13 bases between. The CDR3 sequence is 13 residues long. The CDR3 spells CASSPERGQTQYF. The CDR3 region has the DNA TGTGCCAGCAGCCCGGAGAGGGGACAGACCCAGTACTTC.

This clonotype was recorded many times. The chain joins TRBV28 to TRBJ1-1; D is unresolved. The V gene's germline CDR1 is MDHEN and CDR2 SYDVKM. This CDR3 has 11 residues. The V end was cut by 11 bases, the J end by 3 bases, with 10 bases between. CDR3 region: CAGSSHTEAFF. The CDR3 bases are TGTGCCGGTAGCTCTCACACTGAAGCTTTCTTT.

In its sample, this clonotype was seen many times. The chain recombines TRBV7-6 with TRBJ2-1, with D possibly called TRBD1 or TRBD2 (5 bases each). Deletions cut 5 bases from V and 9 bases from J, with 20 bases between. Per the germline V gene, CDR1 is SGHVS and CDR2 is FNYEAQ. The CDR3 is 15 amino acids. The CDR3: CASSLGALGGGEQFF. In DNA form, the CDR3 reads TGTGCCAGCAGCCTCGGGGCCTTAGGAGGTGGTGAGCAGTTCTTC. Full variable domain (missing parts from reference TRBV7-6 and TRBJ2-1): GAGVSQSPRYKVTKRGQDVALRCDPISGHVSLYWYRQALGQGPEFLTYFNYEAQQDKSGLPNDRFSAERPEGSISTLTIQRTEQRDSAMYRCASSLGALGGGEQFFGPGTRLTVL.

This clonotype came up many times. The chain uses TRBV20-1 and TRBJ1-2; the D is unclear. Trimming took 5 bases from V and 6 from J, leaving 13 bases between them. The CDR3 runs to 12 residues. Germline loops: CDR1 DFQATT, CDR2 SNEGSKA (reference sequence). The CDR3 region is CSAEGWGNGYTF. CDR3 in DNA: TGCAGTGCTGAAGGCTGGGGAAATGGCTACACCTTC.

This clonotype was seen many times. The V gene is TRBV5-1, the J gene TRBJ2-1; TRBD2 is a possible D gene (6 bases). V shed 2 bases and J shed 6 bases, with 9 bases lying between them. Germline CDR1 and CDR2: SGHRS and YFSETQ. CDR3 length equals 13 residues. CDR3 sequence (DNA): TGCGCCAGCAGCTTTTCGGGGGTCAATGAGCAGTTCTTC. Amino acid sequence: CASSFSGVNEQFF. The variable domain in full, with the rest retrieved from reference TRBV5-1 and TRBJ2-1, is KAGVTQTPRYLIKTRGQQVTLSCSPISGHRSVSWYQQTPGQGLQFLFEYFSETQRNKGNFPGRFSGRQFSNSRSEMNVSTLELGDSALYLCASSFSGVNEQFFGPGTRLTVL.

This clonotype was found many times. The V gene is TRBV20-1, the J gene TRBJ2-3; TRBD2 aligns across 8 bases. CDR3 length: 14 amino acids. V was clipped by 6 bases and J by 4 bases; unmatched bases: 9. CDR1 is DFQATT, CDR2 SNEGSKA, per germline (reference sequence). CDR3 sequence: CSAMRGASADTQYF. In DNA form, the CDR3 reads TGCAGTGCGATGCGGGGGGCCAGCGCAGATACGCAGTATTTT.

This clonotype has a count of ten or more. J is TRBJ2-2 and V is TRBV5-5, with 10 nucleotides matching TRBD1. CDR1 and CDR2 (germline): SGHKS, YYEKEE (reference sequence). V dropped 7 bases and J dropped 5; count of bases not matched to a gene: 8. The CDR3 length is 15 residues. Written as DNA, the CDR3 is TGTGCCAGCTTCAGGGACAGGGGAGGTACCGGGGAGCTGTTTTTT. This encodes CASFRDRGGTGELFF.

This clonotype showed up many times. The V and J genes are TRBV5-1 and TRBJ2-1, with TRBD2 as a possible D gene (6 bases). The CDR3 extends over 15 amino acids. CDR1 is SGHRS and CDR2 is YFSETQ in the germline V gene. The V end was cut by 4 bases, the J end by 4 bases, with 15 bases between. This CDR3 is CASSPKDYIYNEQFF. The CDR3 DNA follows: TGCGCCAGCAGCCCCAAGGACTATATATACAATGAGCAGTTCTTC.

This clonotype was observed at least ten times. This rearrangement joins TRBV29-1 to TRBJ2-5, with a possible D match to TRBD1 (5 bases). V lost 1 base, J lost 5 bases, and 17 bases lay in between. The CDR3 consists of 15 residues. Germline V gives CDR1 SQVTM, CDR2 ANQGSEA. This CDR3 is CSVEVGVPYPETQYF. CDR3 DNA sequence: TGCAGCGTTGAAGTAGGGGTTCCGTACCCCGAGACCCAGTACTTC.

The table lists this clonotype with many counts. This chain uses TRBV20-1 with TRBJ2-7, with TRBD1 matching over 7 bases. Looked up from germline, CDR1 is DFQATT and CDR2 is SNEGSKA (reference sequence). The junction had 6 bases not matched to a gene; V was cut back by 0 bases and J by 4 bases. The CDR3 runs 14 residues. DNA of the CDR3: TGCAGTGCTAGAGAAACAGGGGTTGGGTACGAGCAGTACTTC. Amino acids: CSARETGVGYEQYF.

There are many counts of this clonotype. The chain uses TRBV5-1 and TRBJ2-2; D is unclear. This CDR3 spans 14 amino acids. The germline gives CDR1 SGHRS, CDR2 YFSETQ. Trimming removed 2 bases at V and 2 bases at J, with 7 bases between. CDR3 nucleotide sequence: TGCGCCAGCAGCTTCCATGTAAACACCGGGGAGCTGTTTTTT. Translation gives CASSFHVNTGELFF. Filled out from reference TRBV5-1 and TRBJ2-2, the complete variable domain reads KAGVTQTPRYLIKTRGQQVTLSCSPISGHRSVSWYQQTPGQGLQFLFEYFSETQRNKGNFPGRFSGRQFSNSRSEMNVSTLELGDSALYLCASSFHVNTGELFFGEGSRLTVL.

This clonotype showed up many times. The chain uses TRBV29-1 and TRBJ1-3; unclear D gene. This CDR3 spans 15 amino acids. Trimming took off 4 bases at V and 0 bases at J, with 13 bases between the two ends. Germline CDR1 SQVTM, CDR2 ANQGSEA. As DNA, the CDR3 is TGCAGCGTTGGCGGCATACAAAGCTCTGGAAACACCATATATTTT. It codes for CSVGGIQSSGNTIYF.

This clonotype was counted many times. V gene TRBV3-1 combines with J gene TRBJ1-1; D gene uncertain. The V gene lost 4 bases and the J gene lost 5 bases, with 17 bases spanning the gap. CDR1 and CDR2 (germline): LGHDT, YNNKEL (reference sequence). This CDR3 is 15 amino acids long. CDR3 nucleotides: TGTGCCAGCAGCCCCCTACCGGTCGGTTGGACTGAAGCTTTCTTT. Its translation: CASSPLPVGWTEAFF.

This clonotype was observed a few times. The chain employs TRBV20-1 and TRBJ1-1; D is unclear. V was shortened by 0 bases and J by 2 bases, with 7 bases between the two germline ends. The CDR3 has 13 amino acids. Germline CDR1 is DFQATT and CDR2 is SNEGSKA (reference sequence). The CDR3 sequence: CSARDSSNTEAFF. CDR3 nucleotides: TGCAGTGCTAGAGACAGTTCCAACACTGAAGCTTTCTTT.

The rearrangement joins TRBV6-5 to TRBJ1-1; D unresolved. In germline, CDR1 is MNHEY, CDR2 SVGAGI. The CDR3 is made up of 13 amino acids. V lost 2 bases, J lost 8 bases, and 12 bases lay in between. CDR3 in amino acids: CASSYVTDGEAFF. CDR3 DNA sequence: TGTGCCAGCAGTTACGTTACTGACGGGGAAGCTTTCTTT.

At least ten counts were recorded for this clonotype. The chain has TRBV12-3 or TRBV12-4 and TRBJ2-2; no reliable D call. Trimming stripped 7 bases from V and 0 bases from J, with 9 bases between. The CDR3 sequence is 14 residues long. The chain's CDR3 is CASNLPPNTGELFF. The DNA for the CDR3 is TGTGCCAGCAATCTCCCCCCGAACACCGGGGAGCTGTTTTTT.

There are many counts of this clonotype. The chain joins TRBV28 to TRBJ2-5, with 9 nucleotides matching TRBD2. CDR3 length: 12 amino acids. CDR1 MDHEN and CDR2 SYDVKM come from the germline V gene. V trimming: 8 bases; J trimming: 4 bases; junction bases outside the gene matches: 2. The CDR3 loop reads CASGSGGETQYF. The CDR3 DNA follows: TGTGCCAGCGGTAGCGGGGGAGAGACCCAGTACTTC.

This clonotype turned up a few times. The chain links TRBV12-3 or TRBV12-4 to TRBJ2-5, with D perhaps TRBD2 (6 bases). The V gene lost 2 bases and the J gene lost 0 bases, with 7 bases spanning the gap. The CDR3 runs to 14 residues. For the CDR3, the DNA is TGTGCCAGCAGTTTAAGGACTAACCAAGAGACCCAGTACTTC. Its translation is CASSLRTNQETQYF.

There are many counts of this clonotype. The V and J genes are TRBV18 and TRBJ2-1, with D perhaps TRBD1 or TRBD2 (5 bases each). V was clipped by 0 bases and J by 0 bases, with 9 bases between them. The CDR3 contains 16 residues. Germline V CDR1 and CDR2: KGHSH, LQKENI. For the CDR3, the DNA is TGTGCCAGCTCACCACCGGGGACGGCCTCCTACAATGAGCAGTTCTTC. It codes for CASSPPGTASYNEQFF.

The V gene is TRBV11-2, the J gene TRBJ2-7; tentatively, D is TRBD1 (5 bases). V gave up 0 bases and J gave up 2 bases, with 11 bases separating them. The CDR3 runs 15 residues. Germline V gene sequence: CDR1 SGHAT, CDR2 FQNNGV. The CDR3 bases are TGTGCCAGCAGCTTAGATAGAAGACAGACCTACGAGCAGTACGTC. It specifies CASSLDRRQTYEQYV.

Ten or more counts support this clonotype. This rearrangement joins TRBV7-3 to TRBJ1-1; 8 bases fit TRBD1. The length of the CDR3 is 15 residues. In germline, CDR1 is SGHTA, CDR2 FQGTGA. With 1 base clipped from V and 11 bases from J, the junction kept 12 bases outside the gene matches. In DNA, the CDR3 is TGTGCCAGCAGCTTAAAGGGACAGGCTGAGTTTGCGGCTTTCTTT. It is translated as CASSLKGQAEFAAFF.

This clonotype was observed many times. The V call is TRBV7-9, the J call TRBJ2-7, with TRBD1 matching over 9 bases. CDR3 length: 14 amino acids. CDR1 and CDR2 from the germline V gene are SEHNR and FQNEAQ (reference sequence). V lost 3 bases, J lost 4 bases, and 4 bases stayed unmatched. The CDR3 DNA reads as TGTGCCAGCAGCTTGGGGACAGGGCCTTACGAGCAGTACTTC. Its protein product is CASSLGTGPYEQYF.

This sequence joins TRBV20-1 and TRBJ2-3; 11 nucleotides agree with TRBD2. CDR1 is DFQATT and CDR2 is SNEGSKA in the germline V gene (reference sequence). Trimming took 6 bases from V and 2 from J; bases not matched to a gene: 4. The CDR3 is 14 amino acids. The CDR3 DNA reads as TGCAGTGCGTTGGGACTAGCGGCCACAGATACGCAGTATTTT. Encoded protein: CSALGLAATDTQYF.

This clonotype was seen many times. The chain recombines TRBV12-3 or TRBV12-4 with TRBJ2-3, with unresolved D. The CDR3 has 17 residues. V lost 1 base and J 3 bases, leaving 17 bases between the germline ends. CDR3 in amino acids: CASSLERWPLETDTQYF. The DNA for the CDR3 is TGTGCCAGCAGTTTAGAGAGGTGGCCACTTGAGACAGATACGCAGTATTTT.

This clonotype was observed a few times. The CDR3 sequence: CATTGGGYNEQFF. CDR3 sequence (DNA): TGTGCCACCACGGGAGGGGGCTACAATGAGCAGTTCTTC. The gene calls are TRBV12-3 or TRBV12-4 and TRBJ2-1, with 8 bases fitting TRBD2. J gave up 3 bases and V 10 bases, and 5 bases lay outside the gene matches. The CDR3 runs 13 residues.

The V and J genes are TRBV12-3 or TRBV12-4 and TRBJ2-3; the match to TRBD1 covers 7 bases. After removal of 5 bases from V and 7 bases from J, the junction contained 18 bases not matched to a gene. CDR3 length: 17 amino acids. CDR3 protein: CASSPRTYRGRPYTQYF. DNA for the CDR3: TGTGCCAGCAGTCCTCGTACCTACAGGGGAAGGCCTTATACGCAGTATTTT.